This entry describes one T cell receptor (beta chain). This sample is part of a study of blood T cell repertoires in COVID-19. Looking at the study overall: Both acute and convalescent COVID-19 samples were obtained from the United States, Italy and Spain. Nucleic acid was either cDNA or gDNA, and it came from T cells, B-cell-depleted T cells, or PBMCs.

Germline V gene lookup returns CDR1 MNHNS and CDR2 SASEGT. J lost 1 base, V lost 3 bases, and 6 bases had no gene match. This CDR3 contains 16 residues. Source study methods: Quantification of nucleated cells was approximated via reference gene primer amplification. Sequenced by immunoSEQ multiplex PCR; TCRdb stores in-frame clones only, minus some. The V and J calls and clone size are taken from that table; D and trimming were inferred from the DNA. This table has about 190,000 clones, around 80% appearing once. J is TRBJ1-1 and V is TRBV6-1; 9 nucleotides align to TRBD1. The sample taken for sequencing was peripheral blood. The clonotype was recovered from a woman of 80 years or more with active or convalescent COVID-19. The CDR3 sequence is CASSERDRAKNTEAFF. CDR3 DNA sequence: TGTGCCAGCAGTGAGAGGGACAGGGCAAAGAACACTGAAGCTTTCTTT.